The TCR beta chain under discussion was sequenced for a study of PD-L1 blockade in urothelial cancer. Study details: Male sex and bladder-origin urothelial cancer characterized about 85% of the roughly 30 patients. Across blood samples, T cells had a median count of 141,255.

By sample share, this clone is medium-sized. The authors spiked synthetic TCR analog templates into each PCR. Data came from immunoSEQ multiplex PCR; TCRdb stores just in-frame clones and leaves some out. The sample contains about 81,000 clones, roughly 80% of which appear only once. Time point noted: pretreatment peripheral blood. CDR3 size: 12 residues. V shed 7 bases, J shed 3 bases, and the junction held 3 bases outside the gene matches. Germline lookup yields CDR1 SQVTM and CDR2 ANQGSEA. Sequenced material: PBMCs, taken around atezolizumab (anti-PD-L1) treatment. This TCR came from a man aged 40-55 years with urothelial cancer. This chain uses TRBV29-1 with TRBJ2-1, with TRBD2 matching 7 bases. This CDR3 reads CSAKRDYNEQFF. The CDR3 DNA reads TGCAGCGCTAAGCGGGACTACAATGAGCAGTTCTTC.